The 15 T cell receptor beta chains reported below all come from one sample, sequenced in a study of technical replicates of blood from a handful of donors. Data came from immunoSEQ multiplex PCR; TCRdb stores just in-frame clones and leaves some out. Of 91,000 or so clones in the sample, 95% were seen once. The source material was T cells isolated from PBMCs. Receptors were obtained from a human donor in good health.

This chain links TRBV19 with TRBJ1-5; D uncertain. This CDR3 contains 16 residues. V gave up 2 bases and J gave up 0 bases, with 11 bases separating them. Germline V gene sequence: CDR1 LNHDA, CDR2 SQIVND (reference sequence). CDR3 in DNA: TGTGCCAGTAGTATACCGGTCGATTATAGCAATCAGCCCCAGCATTTT. Translating gives CASSIPVDYSNQPQHF. Filled out from reference TRBV19 and TRBJ1-5, the complete variable domain reads DGGITQSPKYLFRKEGQNVTLSCEQNLNHDAMYWYRQDPGQGLRLIYYSQIVNDFQKGDIAEGYSVSREKKESFPLTVTSAQKNPTAFYLCASSIPVDYSNQPQHFGDGTRLSIL.

The chain links TRBV11-3 to TRBJ2-5; 7 positions match TRBD1. V lost 4 bases to trimming and J lost 7 bases; unmatched junction nucleotides: 12. There are 15 residues in the CDR3. CDR1 is SGHNT, CDR2 YENEEA, per germline. This CDR3 is CASSSQRQGEVTQYF. The CDR3 DNA sequence: TGTGCCAGCAGCTCACAAAGACAGGGCGAGGTGACCCAGTACTTC.

The chain joins TRBV7-9 to TRBJ1-1, with 12 bases identical to TRBD1. J lost 8 bases, V lost 4 bases, and 2 bases had no gene match. The CDR3 loop spans 13 amino acids. Germline CDR1 SEHNR, CDR2 FQNEAQ (reference sequence). The CDR3 reads CASSWGQGAEAFF. The CDR3 DNA follows: TGTGCCAGCAGCTGGGGACAGGGGGCGGAAGCTTTCTTT.

This chain uses TRBV27 with TRBJ2-7, with 9 bases matching TRBD2. J was trimmed by 2 bases and V by 5 bases; bases with no gene match: 10. The CDR3 runs 16 residues. Germline V gene data show CDR1 as MNHEY and CDR2 as SMNVEV (reference sequence). CDR3 amino acids: CASSPTLAGGTYEQYF. CDR3 nucleotide sequence: TGTGCCAGCAGTCCCACCCTGGCGGGAGGGACCTACGAGCAGTACTTC.

The chain couples TRBV5-1 to TRBJ2-3; 9 nucleotides line up with TRBD2. Germline CDR1 is SGHRS and CDR2 is YFSETQ. The CDR3 has 15 residues. Trimming at V came to 4 bases and at J to 8 bases, leaving 11 bases not matched to a gene. The CDR3 spells CASSPIAGAMGTQYF. Here the CDR3 DNA reads TGCGCCAGCAGCCCCATAGCGGGGGCGATGGGTACGCAGTATTTT.

J is TRBJ2-1 and V is TRBV27; D not resolved. Germline CDR1 reads MNHEY; CDR2 reads SMNVEV (reference sequence). V was cut by 2 bases and J by 7 bases, with 12 bases left in between. There are 14 residues in the CDR3. The CDR3 DNA sequence: TGTGCCAGCAGTTTAGTTTCCGGGTGGAATGAGCAGTTCTTC. Translating gives CASSLVSGWNEQFF.

This clone appeared a few times. The genes are TRBV6-1 and TRBJ2-1; 11 nucleotides match TRBD2. The CDR3 is made up of 18 amino acids. Germline assignment: CDR1 MNHNS and CDR2 SASEGT. Trimming took 4 bases from V and 0 from J; bases not matched to a gene: 8. The CDR3 reads CASSVSLAGGRSYNEQFF. The CDR3, as DNA: TGTGCCAGCAGTGTTTCGCTAGCGGGGGGACGCTCCTACAATGAGCAGTTCTTC.

V and J are TRBV7-2 and TRBJ2-2; TRBD2 is a possible D gene (6 bases). The V gene's germline CDR1 is SGHTA and CDR2 FQGNSA. This CDR3 region has 14 residues. V was pared by 5 bases and J by 5 bases, with 12 bases between. The CDR3 DNA follows: TGTGCCAGCAGCATAGGGACTTCGACCGGGGAGCTGTTTTTT. Residues: CASSIGTSTGELFF. The variable domain in full, completed from reference TRBV7-2 and TRBJ2-2, reads GAGVSQSPSNKVTEKGKDVELRCDPISGHTALYWYRQSLGQGLEFLIYFQGNSAPDKSGLPSDRFSAERTGGSVSTLTIQRTQQEDSAVYLCASSIGTSTGELFFGEGSRLTVL.

V is TRBV4-1 and J is TRBJ2-2; 7 bases agree with TRBD2. Looked up from germline, CDR1 is MGHRA and CDR2 is YSYEKL. The CDR3 extends over 16 amino acids. J was trimmed by 1 base and V by 6 bases; bases with no gene match: 8. CDR3 coding DNA: TGCGCCAGCAGGGTCCTAGCGGTCTTGAACACCGGGGAGCTGTTTTTT. Translated, it gives CASRVLAVLNTGELFF.

The V call is TRBV7-3, the J call TRBJ1-6, with 8 bases fitting TRBD1. The CDR3 spans 15 residues. V was clipped by 5 bases and J by 6 bases; unmatched bases: 6. CDR1 and CDR2 from the germline V gene are SGHTA and FQGTGA. The CDR3 nucleotides read TGTGCCAGCAGCCCATACAGGGGGTTTAATTCACCCCTCCACTTT. Translating gives CASSPYRGFNSPLHF.

V and J are TRBV7-2 and TRBJ2-4, with D maybe TRBD2 (6 bases). V lost 6 bases and J 4 bases, leaving 13 bases between the germline ends. Germline-derived CDR1 and CDR2 are SGHTA and FQGNSA. The CDR3 spans 14 residues. The CDR3 region is CASRPLGGKNIQYF. CDR3 DNA sequence: TGTGCCAGCAGACCATTGGGGGGAAAAAACATTCAGTACTTC.

V is TRBV30 and J is TRBJ1-2, with 8 bases identical to TRBD1. Losses at the gene ends were 2 bases for V and 7 bases for J; bases not matched to a gene: 3. This CDR3 contains 12 residues. The germline gives CDR1 GTSNPN, CDR2 SVGIG (reference sequence). The DNA of the CDR3 is TGTGCCTGGAGTTTAACAGGGGGTGGCTACACCTTC. Translated, it gives CAWSLTGGGYTF.

CDR3 amino acids: CASSWTGGFSTDTQYF. CDR3 sequence (DNA): TGCGCCAGCAGCTGGACAGGGGGCTTTAGCACAGATACGCAGTATTTT. This rearrangement joins TRBV5-1 to TRBJ2-3, with 11 bases fitting TRBD1. The CDR3 sequence is 16 residues long. Germline-derived CDR1 and CDR2 are SGHRS and YFSETQ. The junction had 3 bases not matched to a gene; V was cut back by 3 bases and J by 0 bases.

The V and J genes are TRBV11-2 and TRBJ2-1, with D maybe TRBD2 (7 bases). Between the trimmed V and J ends, which lost 2 bases and 8 bases, there was a span of 10 bases. The length of the CDR3 is 13 residues. The germline CDR1 and CDR2 sequences are SGHAT and FQNNGV. CDR3 DNA sequence: TGTGCCAGCAGCTTACAGGGGAGGGATGAGCAGTTCTTC. Translating gives CASSLQGRDEQFF.

The rearrangement joins TRBV15 to TRBJ1-4; D gene unclear. V lost 1 base to trimming and J lost 10 bases, with 7 bases between them. CDR1 and CDR2 (germline): LNHNV, YYDKDF (reference sequence). This CDR3 region has 12 residues. The CDR3 reads CATSRGALKLFF. CDR3 nucleotides: TGTGCCACCAGCAGAGGGGCCTTAAAACTGTTTTTT.